What follows is one T cell receptor (beta chain) and its context. Its antigen is as yet unknown. Germline and junction disagree at one end, which may indicate a read error. Per germline, CDR1 LGHNA and CDR2 YSLEER. The CDR3 contains 15 residues. The sample comes from a study of cytomegalovirus exposure and HLA in healthy donors. Study-wide context: A prior study identified 110 million or so unique TCR beta sequences from 150 million to 200 million T cells.

Study outcomes and limitations: A later analysis showed TCR association rates differing by HLA locus, peaking at DRB1 and lowest at HLA-C. V- and J-gene trimming in TCR beta was tied to a missense DCLRE1C variant by an analysis performed later. Earlier findings revealed that most TCR beta V segments proved productive either about 87% or about 30% of the time.

Amplification used 60 Vbeta primers and 13 Jbeta primers. The data were produced by immunoSEQ multiplex PCR, yet TCRdb's version contains in-frame clones alone and is incomplete. This table lists about 210,000 clones. V is TRBV4-3 and J is TRBJ2-1; D possibly corresponds to TRBD1 (6 bases). Sequenced sample: PBMCs. This clonotype originated in a woman aged 25 to 39 in good health and CMV-seropositive. This chain's CDR3 is CASSQDRGVRNERFF. CDR3 bases: TGCGCCAGCAGCCAAGACAGGGGCGTACGGAATGAGCGGTTCTTC.